These T cell receptor beta chains were read from a single sample in a study of T-cell reconstitution after alpha-beta-depleted transplantation in children. TCRdb re-analysed the PCR reads in MiXCR, keeping a single row per CDR3 protein. This table has a few hundred thousand distinct CDR3 sequences, roughly a tenth appearing once. This specimen consisted of PBMCs from the stem cell graft donor, obtained from the stem cell graft. These TCRs come from a human donor who donated a stem cell graft to a child with acute myeloid leukemia. The CDR3 runs from the conserved cysteine through the conserved F or W. The order of the fields is J gene, clone size, D gene, V gene, CDR3 DNA, CDR3 protein. D genes are given only for firm matches. Clone size is shown for a subset of rows, as once, few, many or a class of expanded clone.

j_gene: TRBJ1-1
abundance: many
d_gene: NA
v_gene: TRBV4-2
CDR3nt: TGTGCCAGCAGCCAAGTGGGAAGGGCCGTTGAAGCTTTCTTT
CDR3aa: CASSQVGRAVEAFF

j_gene: TRBJ1-2
abundance: NA
d_gene: NA
v_gene: TRBV3-1
CDR3nt: TGTGCCAGCAGCCAAGATTCCGGACACTACACCTTC
CDR3aa: CASSQDSGHYTF

j_gene: TRBJ1-4
abundance: few
d_gene: NA
v_gene: TRBV30
CDR3nt: TGTGCCTGGAGTGTACAAGGCGGAGAAAAACTGTTTTTT
CDR3aa: CAWSVQGGEKLFF

j_gene: TRBJ2-2
abundance: few
d_gene: NA
v_gene: TRBV9
CDR3nt: TGTGCCAGCAGCCTCGACATTGTGGACACCGGGGAGCTGTTTTTT
CDR3aa: CASSLDIVDTGELFF

j_gene: TRBJ1-2
abundance: NA
d_gene: TRBD1
v_gene: TRBV6-1
CDR3nt: TGTGCCAGCACCCAAGGGATGGGCAGGGGGGACTATGGCTACACCTTC
CDR3aa: CASTQGMGRGDYGYTF

j_gene: TRBJ2-1
abundance: many
d_gene: NA
v_gene: TRBV7-8
CDR3nt: TGTGCCAGCAGCTCAGCAGGGAATGAGCAGTTCTTC
CDR3aa: CASSSAGNEQFF

j_gene: TRBJ2-7
abundance: many
d_gene: NA
v_gene: TRBV20-1
CDR3nt: TGCAGTGCTAGACGGACCGCGGCCGAGCAGTACTTC
CDR3aa: CSARRTAAEQYF

j_gene: TRBJ1-5
abundance: many
d_gene: TRBD1
v_gene: TRBV15
CDR3nt: TGTGCCACCAGCATGCAAGGGACAGTTGGCCAGCCCCAGCATTTT
CDR3aa: CATSMQGTVGQPQHF

j_gene: TRBJ2-2
abundance: few
d_gene: TRBD2
v_gene: TRBV6-5
CDR3nt: TGTGCCAGCAGTTATAGCCTAGCGGGGGGCCCCACCGGGGAGCTGTTTTTT
CDR3aa: CASSYSLAGGPTGELFF

j_gene: TRBJ1-2
abundance: many
d_gene: TRBD1
v_gene: TRBV5-1
CDR3nt: TGCGCCAGCAGCACCGGACAGGACTATGGCTACACCTTC
CDR3aa: CASSTGQDYGYTF

j_gene: TRBJ2-1
abundance: many
d_gene: NA
v_gene: TRBV7-8
CDR3nt: TGTGCCAGCAGCTTAGCGGGTGGGGACGATGAGCAGTTCTTC
CDR3aa: CASSLAGGDDEQFF

j_gene: TRBJ2-5
abundance: few
d_gene: NA
v_gene: TRBV27
CDR3nt: TGTGCCAGCAGTAGTACCGGGTTAACCCAGTACTTC
CDR3aa: CASSSTGLTQYF

j_gene: TRBJ2-5
abundance: many
d_gene: NA
v_gene: TRBV29-1
CDR3nt: TGCAGCGTTGTGACCGAAGGATCCAGGGGAGAGACCCAGTACTTC
CDR3aa: CSVVTEGSRGETQYF

j_gene: TRBJ2-3
abundance: many
d_gene: NA
v_gene: TRBV5-1
CDR3nt: TGCGCCAGCAGCTTGGGAGAGGTCACAGATACGCAGTATTTT
CDR3aa: CASSLGEVTDTQYF

j_gene: TRBJ2-1
abundance: NA
d_gene: TRBD2
v_gene: TRBV6-2/TRBV6-3
CDR3nt: TGTGCCAGCAGTTCCGACCCACTAGCGGGGGGTGTAACCTACAATGAGCAGTTCTTC
CDR3aa: CASSSDPLAGGVTYNEQFF

j_gene: TRBJ2-2
abundance: few
d_gene: TRBD1
v_gene: TRBV30
CDR3nt: TGTGCCTGGTCTAGGACAGGGGGGACCGGGGAGCTGTTTTTT
CDR3aa: CAWSRTGGTGELFF

j_gene: TRBJ2-7
abundance: NA
d_gene: NA
v_gene: TRBV20-1
CDR3nt: TGCAGTGCTAGAGTGGGTTCCCACGAGCAGTACTTC
CDR3aa: CSARVGSHEQYF